A single sample gave rise to the 26 T cell receptor beta chains below, sequenced in a study of OX40 agonist ivuxolimab in advanced cancers. The data were produced by immunoSEQ multiplex PCR, yet TCRdb's version contains in-frame clones alone and is incomplete. Of 75,000 to 100,000 clones in the sample, 86% were seen once. The sequencing used CD4+ or CD8+ T cells sorted from blood, collected in a trial of the OX40 agonist ivuxolimab. These TCRs come from an adult with an advanced solid tumor such as melanoma, head and neck, liver or kidney cancer.

The chain recombines TRBV2 with TRBJ2-7; D not resolved. Germline assignment: CDR1 SNHLY and CDR2 FYNNEI. This CDR3 is 11 amino acids long. V gave up 6 bases and J gave up 3 bases, with 6 bases separating them. CDR3 loop: CASRWGYEQYF. CDR3 DNA sequence: TGTGCCAGCAGATGGGGCTACGAGCAGTACTTC.

The rearrangement uses TRBV4-2 and TRBJ2-7, with 9 positions matching TRBD2. Trimming removed 1 base from V and 3 bases from J; junction bases left unmatched: 10. Germline CDR1 and CDR2: LGHNA and YNFKEQ. CDR3 length equals 17 residues. CDR3 sequence reads: CASSQGGGGGRVYEQYF. Written as DNA, the CDR3 is TGTGCCAGCAGCCAAGGGGGGGGCGGCGGGAGGGTCTACGAGCAGTACTTC.

This chain joins TRBV11-1 and TRBJ2-5; D is perhaps TRBD2 (6 bases). The germline V and J ends were trimmed by 5 bases and 6 bases, with 10 bases remaining between them. The CDR3 length is 12 residues. Germline CDR1 SGHAT, CDR2 FQDESV (reference sequence). The CDR3 bases are TGTGCCAGCAGCCAGGACTACCAGACCCAGTACTTC. As protein: CASSQDYQTQYF.

The chain couples TRBV6-1 to TRBJ2-1; no firm D call. Trimming took off 6 bases at V and 5 bases at J, with 17 bases between the two ends. The CDR3 is made up of 15 amino acids. CDR1 and CDR2 from the germline V gene are MNHNS and SASEGT. The CDR3 DNA is TGTGCCAGCAGATTGCTATTCGATAACCACAATGAGCAGTTCTTC. Translation: CASRLLFDNHNEQFF.

This CDR3 is CASTPLNRLSTGVLTF. CDR3 sequence (DNA): TGTGCCAGCACCCCCTTGAACAGGTTGTCAACTGGCGTCCTGACTTTC. The genes are TRBV2 and TRBJ2-6, with D perhaps TRBD1 (5 bases). V was trimmed by 7 bases and J by 12 bases, leaving 25 bases between them. CDR1 SNHLY and CDR2 FYNNEI come from the germline V gene. CDR3 length equals 16 residues.

The chain recombines TRBV11-3 with TRBJ2-3; perhaps TRBD2 as D (7 bases). CDR1 and CDR2 (germline): SGHNT, YENEEA. The CDR3 sequence is 15 residues long. V was shortened by 5 bases and J by 2 bases, with 14 bases between the two germline ends. In DNA, the CDR3 is TGTGCCAGCAGCCCCGGCGGGGGCCCCACAGATACGCAGTATTTT. Translation: CASSPGGGPTDTQYF. The complete variable domain, with remaining parts taken from reference TRBV11-3 and TRBJ2-3, reads EAGVVQSPRYKIIEKKQPVAFWCNPISGHNTLYWYLQNLGQGPELLIRYENEEAVDDSQLPKDRFSAERLKGVDSTLKIQPAELGDSAVYLCASSPGGGPTDTQYFGPGTRLTVL.

The genes are TRBV25-1 and TRBJ2-1, with unresolved D. The CDR3 contains 13 residues. CDR1 is MGHDK, CDR2 SYGVNS, per germline. Between the trimmed V and J ends, which lost 6 bases and 0 bases, there was a span of 6 bases. The CDR3 loop is CASRRSSYNEQFF. CDR3 nucleotide sequence: TGTGCCAGCAGAAGGAGCTCCTACAATGAGCAGTTCTTC.

The chain employs TRBV2 and TRBJ2-5; D might be TRBD1 (6 bases). Trimming removed 2 bases from V and 5 bases from J, with 12 bases in between. In germline, CDR1 is SNHLY, CDR2 FYNNEI. The CDR3 spans 14 residues. This chain's CDR3 is CASSEKRQGETQYF. CDR3 nucleotides: TGTGCCAGCAGTGAAAAACGCCAGGGGGAGACCCAGTACTTC. The entire variable domain, with the rest obtained from reference TRBV2 and TRBJ2-5, is as follows: EPEVTQTPSHQVTQMGQEVILRCVPISNHLYFYWYRQILGQKVEFLVSFYNNEISEKSEIFDDQFSVERPDGSNFTLKIRSTKLEDSAMYFCASSEKRQGETQYFGPGTRLLVL.

The V call is TRBV4-2, the J call TRBJ1-4, with TRBD1 as a possible D gene (6 bases). Trimming stripped 0 bases from V and 10 bases from J, with 21 bases between. CDR3 size: 17 residues. The germline gives CDR1 LGHNA, CDR2 YNFKEQ. DNA of the CDR3: TGTGCCAGCAGCCAAGATCCGGCGGCAGGGGAGGACAGAAAACTGTTTTTT. This encodes CASSQDPAAGEDRKLFF.

V gene TRBV7-2 combines with J gene TRBJ2-3, with TRBD1 matching over 10 bases. Trimming cost V 5 bases and J 11 bases; bases outside gene matches: 13. CDR3 length: 15 amino acids. Germline V CDR1 and CDR2: SGHTA, FQGNSA. The DNA of the CDR3 is TGTGCCAGCAGCCCCGACAGGGGGCTTGGGATTAGGCAGTATTTT. The encoded protein is CASSPDRGLGIRQYF.

The gene calls are TRBV5-1 and TRBJ2-1; the D gene is possibly TRBD2 (6 bases). The V end was cut by 6 bases, the J end by 7 bases, with 20 bases between. Germline V gives CDR1 SGHRS, CDR2 YFSETQ. This CDR3 contains 15 residues. The CDR3 reads CASKGLTYSRNEQFF. The CDR3 DNA sequence: TGCGCCAGCAAAGGACTAACCTACTCCCGAAATGAGCAGTTCTTC.

This chain uses TRBV6-6 with TRBJ2-2; TRBD1 is a possible D gene (5 bases). Trimming pared 2 bases from V and 4 bases from J, leaving 8 bases between. The CDR3 contains 14 residues. Germline loops: CDR1 MNHNY, CDR2 SVGAGI (reference sequence). CDR3 in amino acids: CASSYQGSTGELFF. The CDR3 DNA sequence: TGTGCCAGCAGTTACCAGGGCAGCACCGGGGAGCTGTTTTTT.

The genes are TRBV6-5 and TRBJ1-5, with a weak D call TRBD1 (5 bases). Trimming stripped 0 bases from V and 2 bases from J, with 8 bases between. The CDR3 is 15 amino acids. Germline V gene data show CDR1 as MNHEY and CDR2 as SVGAGI. Here the CDR3 reads CASSYSGVGNQPQHF. CDR3 in DNA: TGTGCCAGCAGTTACTCAGGGGTTGGCAATCAGCCCCAGCATTTT.

The CDR3 nucleotides are TGTGCCAGCTTGCGGAGGATCATAAACACTGAAGCTTTCTTT. It codes for CASLRRIINTEAFF. The chain employs TRBV5-6 and TRBJ1-1; D uncertain. V was cut by 7 bases and J by 2 bases, with 15 bases left in between. The CDR3 spans 14 residues. Per germline, CDR1 SGHDT and CDR2 YYEEEE. The full variable domain, rest sourced from reference TRBV5-6 and TRBJ1-1, is DAGVTQSPTHLIKTRGQQVTLRCSPKSGHDTVSWYQQALGQGPQFIFQYYEEEERQRGNFPDRFSGHQFPNYSSELNVNALLLGDSALYLCASLRRIINTEAFFGQGTRLTVV.

This chain uses TRBV6-6 with TRBJ2-1; TRBD2 matches 13 bases. CDR3 size: 15 residues. The germline V gene has CDR1 MNHNY and CDR2 SVGAGI (reference sequence). V shed 5 bases and J 5 bases; nucleotides not matched to a gene: 3. The CDR3 bases are TGTGCCAGCAGTCCACTAGCGGGGGGGAACAATGAGCAGTTCTTC. Its protein is CASSPLAGGNNEQFF.

The rearrangement links TRBV5-1 to TRBJ2-4; possible D gene TRBD1, 8 bases. Trimming pared 0 bases from V and 8 bases from J, leaving 21 bases between. CDR3 length equals 17 residues. Germline V CDR1 and CDR2: SGHRS, YFSETQ. The CDR3 region is CASSLVPVDRGGYIQYF. The CDR3 nucleotides read TGCGCCAGCAGCTTGGTACCTGTAGACAGGGGAGGGTACATTCAGTACTTC.

This clone was found once. The chain links TRBV28 to TRBJ1-4, with TRBD1 matching 7 bases. With 7 bases clipped from V and 3 bases from J, the junction kept 8 bases outside the gene matches. CDR3 length equals 15 residues. Germline assignment: CDR1 MDHEN and CDR2 SYDVKM. CDR3 amino acids: CASTFTGTANEKLFF. The CDR3, as DNA: TGTGCCAGCACATTCACCGGGACAGCTAATGAAAAACTGTTTTTT.

The chain joins TRBV11-2 to TRBJ1-4; D might be TRBD1 (6 bases). CDR1 is SGHAT and CDR2 is FQNNGV in the germline V gene. With 1 base removed from V and 14 bases from J, the gap between germline ends came to 20 bases. This CDR3 has 15 amino acids. The CDR3 DNA reads TGTGCCAGCAGCTTAGTAGGGGGAGGCTGGGAAGACCTGTTTTTT. Its protein product is CASSLVGGGWEDLFF. Based on the CDR3 plus reference TRBV11-2 and TRBJ1-4, the full variable domain is EAGVAQSPRYKIIEKRQSVAFWCNPISGHATLYWYQQILGQGPKLLIQFQNNGVVDDSQLPKDRFSAERLKGVDSTLKIQPAKLEDSAVYLCASSLVGGGWEDLFFGSGTQLSVL.

The DNA of the CDR3 is TGTGCCAGCAGGGATGGTAATTCACCCCTCCACTTT. Translating gives CASRDGNSPLHF. V and J are TRBV6-5 and TRBJ1-6; no definite D call. This CDR3 comprises 12 residues. CDR1 is MNHEY, CDR2 SVGAGI, per germline. The germline V and J ends were trimmed by 6 bases and 6 bases, with 6 bases remaining between them.

A few counts support this clone. The genes are TRBV9 and TRBJ1-6; D uncertain. CDR1 and CDR2 from the germline V gene are SGDLS and YYNGEE. This CDR3 is built from 15 residues. V was shortened by 0 bases and J by 13 bases, with 17 bases between the two germline ends. The CDR3 sequence: CASSVGRAYGVPLHF. DNA for the CDR3: TGTGCCAGCAGCGTAGGTAGGGCCTATGGGGTGCCCCTCCACTTT.

This sequence joins TRBV7-9 and TRBJ1-4, with 9 bases matching TRBD1. This CDR3 has 14 residues. CDR1 and CDR2 from the germline V gene are SEHNR and FQNEAQ (reference sequence). V shed 10 bases and J 2 bases; nucleotides not matched to a gene: 5. The CDR3 DNA follows: TGTGCCATCTCCGGACAGGGGACTAATGAAAAACTGTTTTTT. Translation gives CAISGQGTNEKLFF.

This sequence joins TRBV19 and TRBJ2-5, with 7 bases lining up with TRBD1. The CDR3 runs to 14 residues. J gave up 5 bases and V 4 bases, and 7 bases lay outside the gene matches. Germline CDR1 is LNHDA and CDR2 is SQIVND (reference sequence). This CDR3 reads CASSTPQGWETQYF. CDR3 sequence (DNA): TGTGCCAGTAGTACGCCACAGGGGTGGGAGACCCAGTACTTC.

This clone came up once. Other nucleotide sequences from this sample produce the same CDR3. The rearrangement links TRBV5-1 to TRBJ2-3, with TRBD2 matching 8 bases. CDR1 SGHRS and CDR2 YFSETQ come from the germline V gene. Unmatched junction bases numbered 0, after V lost 2 bases and J lost 1 base. The CDR3 has 14 amino acids. The CDR3 DNA is TGCGCCAGCAGCTTAGCGGGAGGCACAGATACGCAGTATTTT. This translates into CASSLAGGTDTQYF.

The chain has TRBV7-2 and TRBJ2-3, with 8 bases lining up with TRBD2. CDR3 length: 14 residues. Germline V gene sequence: CDR1 SGHTA, CDR2 FQGNSA. Unmatched junction bases numbered 3, after V lost 3 bases and J lost 4 bases. The DNA for the CDR3 is TGTGCCAGCAGCTTCCGGGAGGGTTCAGATACGCAGTATTTT. Residues: CASSFREGSDTQYF.

The genes are TRBV5-8 and TRBJ2-3; 7 positions agree with TRBD2. CDR1 is SGHTS, CDR2 YDEGEE, per germline. With V trimmed by 1 base and J by 4 bases, 12 bases remained unmatched. The CDR3 runs to 17 residues. CDR3 DNA: TGTGCCAGCAGCTTGTGGGGAGGGACCGTTATCCCAGATACGCAGTATTTT. This translates into CASSLWGGTVIPDTQYF. Full variable domain (missing parts from reference TRBV5-8 and TRBJ2-3): EAGVTQSPTHLIKTRGQQATLRCSPISGHTSVYWYQQALGLGLQFLLWYDEGEERNRGNFPPRFSGRQFPNYSSELNVNALELEDSALYLCASSLWGGTVIPDTQYFGPGTRLTVL.

V usage is TRBV11-2 and J usage is TRBJ1-4, with 7 positions matching TRBD1. The CDR3 consists of 14 residues. Trimming took 5 bases from V and 6 from J; bases not matched to a gene: 6. Germline V gives CDR1 SGHAT, CDR2 FQNNGV. In DNA form, the CDR3 reads TGTGCCAGCAGCCCCCGGGACAGCCATGAAAAACTGTTTTTT. Translated, it gives CASSPRDSHEKLFF.